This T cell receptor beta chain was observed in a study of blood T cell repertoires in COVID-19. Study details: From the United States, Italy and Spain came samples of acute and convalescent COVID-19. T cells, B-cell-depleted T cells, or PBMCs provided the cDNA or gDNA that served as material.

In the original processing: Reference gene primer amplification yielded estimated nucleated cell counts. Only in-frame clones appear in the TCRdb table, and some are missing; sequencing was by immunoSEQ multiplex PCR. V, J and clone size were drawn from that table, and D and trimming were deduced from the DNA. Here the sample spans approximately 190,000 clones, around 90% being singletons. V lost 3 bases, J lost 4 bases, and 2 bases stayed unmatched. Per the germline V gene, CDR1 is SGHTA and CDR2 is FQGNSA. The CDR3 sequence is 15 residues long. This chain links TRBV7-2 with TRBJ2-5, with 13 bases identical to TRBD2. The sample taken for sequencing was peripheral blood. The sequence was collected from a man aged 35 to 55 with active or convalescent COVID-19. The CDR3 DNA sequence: TGTGCCAGCAGCTTCAGGACTAGCGGGAGAGAGACCCAGTACTTC. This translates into CASSFRTSGRETQYF. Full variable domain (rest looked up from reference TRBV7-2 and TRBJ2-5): GAGVSQSPSNKVTEKGKDVELRCDPISGHTALYWYRQSLGQGLEFLIYFQGNSAPDKSGLPSDRFSAERTGGSVSTLTIQRTQQEDSAVYLCASSFRTSGRETQYFGPGTRLLVL.